This T cell receptor (beta chain) came from a study of T-cell reconstitution after alpha-beta-depleted transplantation in children. Unique molecular identifiers were built into the TCRbeta library. TCRdb reprocessed the PCR reads with MiXCR, giving one entry per CDR3 protein. The repertoire has approximately 200,000 distinct CDR3 sequences, more than 14% of them found once; the top ten carry roughly 13%. This clonotype has a count of ten or more. Germline V gene data show CDR1 as MNHEY and CDR2 as SMNVEV (reference sequence). This CDR3 spans 16 amino acids. V lost 3 bases and J 1 base, leaving 13 bases between the germline ends.

Specimen: PBMCs from the stem cell graft donor, collected from the stem cell graft. The clonotype was recovered from a human donor who donated a stem cell graft to a child with acute lymphoblastic leukemia. This chain connects TRBV27 to TRBJ1-5; possibly TRBD1 for D (5 bases). CDR3 sequence: CASSFRQPNSNQPQHF. The CDR3 DNA sequence: TGTGCCAGCAGTTTTCGACAGCCTAACAGCAATCAGCCCCAGCATTTT.